This T cell receptor beta chain was found in a study of T cells in Graves' hyperthyroidism and ophthalmopathy. This clonotype has only one observation. Using RNA transcripts as the source, TCR beta CDR3 regions were amplified. TCR CDR3 underwent first-round RT-PCR with the HTBI primer set. TCRdb redid the calling of the multiplex PCR reads with MiXCR, one entry per CDR3 protein. The data show around 250,000 distinct CDR3 sequences, 13% to 15% seen once. The sequence was collected from a woman aged 40 to 55 with Graves' hyperthyroidism that later progressed to Graves' ophthalmopathy. What was sequenced was blood.

In DNA, the CDR3 is TGTGCCAGCAGCTCCCTCGTAGGACGGGATCAGTACTTC. Protein sequence: CASSSLVGRDQYF. V is TRBV5-6 and J is TRBJ2-4; tentative D call: TRBD2 (5 bases). There are 13 residues in the CDR3. Per germline, CDR1 SGHDT and CDR2 YYEEEE. Trimming pared 3 bases from V and 12 bases from J, leaving 16 bases between.